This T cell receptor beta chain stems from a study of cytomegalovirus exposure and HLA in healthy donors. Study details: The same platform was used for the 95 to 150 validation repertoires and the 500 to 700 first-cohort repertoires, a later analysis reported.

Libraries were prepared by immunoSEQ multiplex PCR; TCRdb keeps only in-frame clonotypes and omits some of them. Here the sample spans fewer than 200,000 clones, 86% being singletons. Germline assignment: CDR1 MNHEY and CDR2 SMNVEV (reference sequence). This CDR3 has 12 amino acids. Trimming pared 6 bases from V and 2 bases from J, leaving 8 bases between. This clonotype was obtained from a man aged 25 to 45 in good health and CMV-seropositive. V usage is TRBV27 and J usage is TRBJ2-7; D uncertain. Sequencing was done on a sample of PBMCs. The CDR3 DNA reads TGTGCCAGCAGCGTTAACGCCTACGAGCAGTACTTC. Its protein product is CASSVNAYEQYF.